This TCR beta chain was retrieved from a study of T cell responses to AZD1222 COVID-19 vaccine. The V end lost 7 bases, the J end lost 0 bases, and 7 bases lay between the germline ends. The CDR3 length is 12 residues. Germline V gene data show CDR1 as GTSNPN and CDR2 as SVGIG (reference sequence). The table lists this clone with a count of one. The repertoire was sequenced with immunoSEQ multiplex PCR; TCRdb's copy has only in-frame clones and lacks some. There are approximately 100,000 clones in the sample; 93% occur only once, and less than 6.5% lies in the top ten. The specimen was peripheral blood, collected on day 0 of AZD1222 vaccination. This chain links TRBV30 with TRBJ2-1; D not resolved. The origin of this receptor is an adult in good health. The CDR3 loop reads CASEASYNEQFF. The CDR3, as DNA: TGTGCCTCCGAGGCCTCCTACAATGAGCAGTTCTTC.